This TCR beta chain appears in the sequencing data of a study of T cells in Graves' hyperthyroidism and ophthalmopathy. A remark on this clonotype: Its target is unknown.

RNA transcripts were the template for amplifying TCR beta CDR3 regions. The TCR CDR3 first-round RT-PCR relied on the HTBI primer set. From the multiplex PCR reads, TCRdb called clonotypes with MiXCR, one entry per CDR3 protein. The sample lists hundreds of thousands of distinct CDR3 sequences; about 15% were seen once. Study-level results: Blood also contained most expanded thyroid clonotypes above 0.001. A model built on 13 V-J features separated ophthalmopathy from stable hyperthyroidism. Progression to ophthalmopathy was predicted a median of approximately 6.4 months early.

V was cut by 6 bases and J by 4 bases, with 13 bases left in between. The CDR3 totals 14 residues. CDR1 PRHDT and CDR2 FYEKMQ come from the germline V gene (reference sequence). Sequenced input: blood. The TCR was taken from a woman under 30 with Graves' hyperthyroidism. J is TRBJ1-3 and V is TRBV13, with D hard to call. The CDR3: CASRTNGRGNTIYF. In DNA form, the CDR3 reads TGTGCCAGCAGGACGAACGGGCGCGGAAACACCATATATTTT. The full variable domain, with the rest looked up from reference TRBV13 and TRBJ1-3, is AAGVIQSPRHLIKEKRETATLKCYPIPRHDTVYWYQQGPGQDPQFLISFYEKMQSDKGSIPDRFSAQQFSDYHSELNMSSLELGDSALYFCASRTNGRGNTIYFGEGSWLTVV.